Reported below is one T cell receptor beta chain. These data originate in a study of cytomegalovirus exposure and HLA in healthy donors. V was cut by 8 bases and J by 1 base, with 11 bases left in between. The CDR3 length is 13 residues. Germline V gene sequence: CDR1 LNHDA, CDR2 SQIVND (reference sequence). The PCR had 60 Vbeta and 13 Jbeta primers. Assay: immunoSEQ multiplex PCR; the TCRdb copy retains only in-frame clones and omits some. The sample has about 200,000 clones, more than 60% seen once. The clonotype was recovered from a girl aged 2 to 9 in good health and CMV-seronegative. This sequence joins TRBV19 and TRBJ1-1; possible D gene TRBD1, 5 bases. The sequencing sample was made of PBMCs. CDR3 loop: CASARGPNTEAFF. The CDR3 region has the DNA TGTGCCAGTGCAAGGGGCCCGAACACTGAAGCTTTCTTT.